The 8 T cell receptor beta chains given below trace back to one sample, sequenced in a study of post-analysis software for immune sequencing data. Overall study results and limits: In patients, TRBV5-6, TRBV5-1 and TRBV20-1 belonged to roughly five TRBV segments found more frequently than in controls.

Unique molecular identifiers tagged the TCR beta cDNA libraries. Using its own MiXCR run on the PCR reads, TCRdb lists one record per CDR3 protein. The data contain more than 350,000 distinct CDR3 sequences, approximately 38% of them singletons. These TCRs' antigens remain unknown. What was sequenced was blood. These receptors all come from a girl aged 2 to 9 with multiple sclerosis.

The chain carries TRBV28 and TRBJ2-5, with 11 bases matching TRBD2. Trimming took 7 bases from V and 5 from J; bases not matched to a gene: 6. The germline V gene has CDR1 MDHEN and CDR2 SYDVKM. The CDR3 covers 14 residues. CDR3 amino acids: CASKASGGSETQYF. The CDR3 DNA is TGTGCCAGCAAAGCTAGCGGGGGGTCTGAGACCCAGTACTTC.

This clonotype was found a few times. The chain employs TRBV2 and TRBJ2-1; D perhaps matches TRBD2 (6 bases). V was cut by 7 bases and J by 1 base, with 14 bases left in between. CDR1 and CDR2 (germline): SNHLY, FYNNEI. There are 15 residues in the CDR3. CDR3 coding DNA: TGTGCCAGCACAACCGGGGGAAGGTCCTACAATGAGCAGTTCTTC. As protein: CASTTGGRSYNEQFF.

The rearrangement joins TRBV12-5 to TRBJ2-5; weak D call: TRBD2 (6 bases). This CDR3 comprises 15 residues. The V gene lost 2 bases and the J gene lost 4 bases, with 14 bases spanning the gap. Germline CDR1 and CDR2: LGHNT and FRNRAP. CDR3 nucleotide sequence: TGTGCTAGTGGTTTGAACGGGGGAGTCGGAGAGACCCAGTACTTC. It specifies CASGLNGGVGETQYF.

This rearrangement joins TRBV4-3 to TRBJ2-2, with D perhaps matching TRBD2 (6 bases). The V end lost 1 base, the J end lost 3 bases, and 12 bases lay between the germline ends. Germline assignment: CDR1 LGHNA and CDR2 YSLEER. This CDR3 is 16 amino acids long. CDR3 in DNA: TGCGCCAGCAGCCAAGGGGACTCAAGGTACACCGGGGAGCTGTTTTTT. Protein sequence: CASSQGDSRYTGELFF.

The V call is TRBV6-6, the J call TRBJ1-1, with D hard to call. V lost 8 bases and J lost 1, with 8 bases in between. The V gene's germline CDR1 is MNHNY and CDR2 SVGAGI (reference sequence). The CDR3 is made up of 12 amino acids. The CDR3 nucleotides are TGTGCCAGCTCCGTGGGGAACACTGAAGCTTTCTTT. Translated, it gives CASSVGNTEAFF.

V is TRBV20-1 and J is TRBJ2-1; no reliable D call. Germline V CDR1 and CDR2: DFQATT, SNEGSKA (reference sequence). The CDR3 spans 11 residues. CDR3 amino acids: CSLDERNEQFF. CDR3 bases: TGCAGCCTCGATGAGAGGAATGAGCAGTTCTTC.

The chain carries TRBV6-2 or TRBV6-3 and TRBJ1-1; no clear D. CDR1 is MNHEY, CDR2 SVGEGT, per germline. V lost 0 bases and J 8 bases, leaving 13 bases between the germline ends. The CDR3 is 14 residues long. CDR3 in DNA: TGTGCCAGCAGTTACTCTAGGACGATGATAGAAGCTTTCTTT. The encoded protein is CASSYSRTMIEAFF.

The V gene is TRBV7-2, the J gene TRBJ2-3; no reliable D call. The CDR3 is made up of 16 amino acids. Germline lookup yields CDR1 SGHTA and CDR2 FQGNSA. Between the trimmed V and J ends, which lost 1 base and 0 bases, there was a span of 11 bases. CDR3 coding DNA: TGTGCCAGCAGCTTAGGCCGCTATCTCAGCACAGATACGCAGTATTTT. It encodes CASSLGRYLSTDTQYF.